Below, 25 T cell receptor beta chains from the same sample are listed, as sequenced in a study of identical twins. TCRdb independently ran MiXCR on the 5' RACE reads; one entry per CDR3 protein. The sample shows about 660,000 distinct CDR3 sequences, 8.6% of them seen only once. These data also formed part of another study, on yellow fever vaccine responses in identical twins.

The specimen was PBMCs. These receptors came from a woman aged 18-29 years in good health.

The chain joins TRBV12-3 or TRBV12-4 to TRBJ2-7; perhaps TRBD2 as D (6 bases). Trimming took 5 bases from V and 1 from J, leaving 12 bases between them. The CDR3 runs 14 residues. DNA of the CDR3: TGTGCCAGCAGTGCACCTCGGGGGTCCTACGAGCAGTACTTC. It codes for CASSAPRGSYEQYF.

Remarks on this clonotype: Germline and junction disagree at one end, which may indicate a read error. The chain carries TRBV7-7 and TRBJ1-5; D ambiguous. CDR1 is SSHAT and CDR2 is FNYEAQ in the germline V gene (reference sequence). The CDR3 length is 17 residues. The CDR3 sequence: CASSLEAQVQRGQPQHF. CDR3 DNA: TGTGCTAGCAGCTTAGAGGCCCAGGTCCAACGGGGTCAGCCCCAGCATTTT. The variable domain in full, with the rest retrieved from reference TRBV7-7 and TRBJ1-5, is GAGVSQSPRYKVTKRGQDVTLRCDPISSHATLYWYQQALGQGPEFLTYFNYEAQPDKSGLPSDRFSAERPEGSISTLTIQRTEQRDSAMYRCASSLEAQVQRGQPQHFGDGTRLSIL.

This clonotype was picked up a small number of times. J is TRBJ2-7 and V is TRBV7-8, with TRBD2 as a possible D gene (5 bases). CDR1 SGHVS and CDR2 FQNEAQ come from the germline V gene. V lost 2 bases, J lost 9 bases, and 14 bases lay in between. CDR3 length: 13 amino acids. CDR3 region: CASSLPPERGQYF. The CDR3 DNA follows: TGTGCCAGCAGCTTACCCCCGGAACGGGGGCAGTACTTC.

This clonotype was seen many times. The chain combines TRBV9 with TRBJ2-3, with 9 bases lining up with TRBD1. Germline loops: CDR1 SGDLS, CDR2 YYNGEE. After removal of 4 bases from V and 3 bases from J, the junction contained 6 bases not matched to a gene. The CDR3 has 15 amino acids. In nucleotides, the CDR3 is TGTGCCAGCAGCTACACAGGGGGCGCAACAGATACGCAGTATTTT. Translating it yields CASSYTGGATDTQYF.

This clonotype was counted between two and nine times. The rearrangement links TRBV12-3 or TRBV12-4 to TRBJ1-1, with TRBD1 as a possible D gene (5 bases). The CDR3 consists of 13 residues. Trimming took off 6 bases at V and 9 bases at J, with 17 bases between the two ends. The CDR3 is CASRTTVYLKAFF. CDR3 sequence (DNA): TGTGCCAGCAGAACGACAGTATACCTGAAAGCTTTCTTT.

The rearrangement uses TRBV29-1 and TRBJ2-1, with 13 bases matching TRBD2. The V segment lost 1 base and the J segment 0 bases; nucleotides outside the gene matches: 9. Per the germline V gene, CDR1 is SQVTM and CDR2 is ANQGSEA. The CDR3 is 19 residues long. The CDR3 coding sequence is TGCAGCGTTGAAGGACTAGGACTAGCGGGGGATTACTCCTACAATGAGCAGTTCTTC. The encoded protein is CSVEGLGLAGDYSYNEQFF.

This clonotype appeared a single time. The chain recombines TRBV20-1 with TRBJ2-5, with 7 bases aligning to TRBD2. CDR1 and CDR2 (germline): DFQATT, SNEGSKA (reference sequence). The CDR3 runs to 19 residues. J lost 0 bases, V lost 0 bases, and 16 bases had no gene match. The chain's CDR3 is CSARDREGPRIRDQETQYF. The DNA for the CDR3 is TGCAGTGCTAGAGATAGGGAGGGACCCCGAATCAGAGACCAAGAGACCCAGTACTTC.

This chain links TRBV2 with TRBJ1-1; perhaps TRBD1 as D (6 bases). V gave up 3 bases and J gave up 12 bases, with 17 bases separating them. CDR3 length equals 13 residues. CDR1 is SNHLY and CDR2 is FYNNEI in the germline V gene. CDR3: CASSDPRQAVTFF. CDR3 nucleotide sequence: TGTGCCAGCAGTGACCCTAGACAGGCGGTAACTTTCTTT.

V is TRBV29-1 and J is TRBJ2-7; D might be TRBD2 (5 bases). CDR3 length equals 14 residues. With 6 bases removed from V and 0 bases from J, the gap between germline ends came to 15 bases. Germline CDR1 reads SQVTM; CDR2 reads ANQGSEA. The CDR3 reads CSVLPGNTSYEQYF. The CDR3 DNA follows: TGCAGCGTCTTACCGGGAAACACCTCCTACGAGCAGTACTTC.

In its sample, this clonotype was seen once. The chain combines TRBV5-6 with TRBJ2-7, with TRBD2 matching over 11 bases. Unmatched junction bases numbered 13, after V lost 0 bases and J lost 5 bases. The CDR3 spans 18 residues. CDR1 and CDR2 (germline): SGHDT, YYEEEE. CDR3 bases: TGTGCCAGCAGCTTGGGATGGGCGCTAGCGGGAGGTGGAGACGAGCAGTACTTC. It encodes CASSLGWALAGGGDEQYF.

This clonotype was detected ten times or more. The chain has TRBV7-3 and TRBJ2-1; 9 nucleotides align to TRBD2. Germline V lookup: CDR1 SGHTA, CDR2 FQGTGA. Trimming took 5 bases from V and 7 from J; bases not matched to a gene: 9. This CDR3 has 15 amino acids. The CDR3 sequence is CASSRRGGGTNEQFF. The CDR3 nucleotides read TGTGCCAGCAGCCGACGCGGGGGGGGTACAAATGAGCAGTTCTTC.

This clonotype was detected a few times. This chain links TRBV9 with TRBJ2-3, with a tentative D call TRBD1 (5 bases). This CDR3 has 16 residues. V was shortened by 1 base and J by 2 bases, with 14 bases between the two germline ends. Per the germline V gene, CDR1 is SGDLS and CDR2 is YYNGEE. The CDR3 spells CASSVQGALNTDTQYF. The CDR3 bases are TGTGCCAGCAGCGTACAAGGGGCTCTTAACACAGATACGCAGTATTTT.

This clonotype showed up just a few times. The rearrangement joins TRBV24-1 to TRBJ2-7; perhaps TRBD1 as D (6 bases). The CDR3 covers 12 residues. Germline V gives CDR1 KGHDR, CDR2 SFDVKD. Trimming shortened V by 9 bases and J by 4 bases, and 12 bases separated the two germline ends. The CDR3 loop reads CATVYRVYEQYF. The DNA for the CDR3 is TGTGCCACCGTATACAGGGTTTACGAGCAGTACTTC.

This clonotype occurred a few times. This CDR3 is CASSRLPREGYTF. The CDR3 DNA follows: TGCGCCAGCAGCAGGCTCCCAAGAGAAGGCTACACCTTC. The chain has TRBV5-1 and TRBJ1-2, with D hard to call. Trimming left V 4 bases short and J 8 bases short, with 15 bases between. Germline CDR1 reads SGHRS; CDR2 reads YFSETQ. This CDR3 has 13 residues.

This clonotype was picked up a small number of times. One end of the junction does not line up with germline, which may come from a read error. This chain links TRBV18 with TRBJ2-2; no definite D call. Germline V gene lookup returns CDR1 KGHSH and CDR2 LQKENI. The CDR3 is made up of 13 amino acids. This CDR3 is CASSPPKTGELFF. In DNA form, the CDR3 reads TGTGCCAGCTCACCACCGAAGACCGGGGAGCTGTTTTTT.

V gene TRBV10-3 combines with J gene TRBJ2-5; the match to TRBD2 covers 13 bases. Losses at the gene ends were 5 bases for V and 4 bases for J; bases not matched to a gene: 16. Germline CDR1 reads ENHRY; CDR2 reads SYGVKD. CDR3 length: 19 residues. CDR3 loop: CAISSRRTSGSTERETQYF. The CDR3 nucleotides read TGTGCCATCAGTTCTCGGAGGACTAGCGGGAGTACTGAGAGAGAGACCCAGTACTTC.

This clonotype was seen a few times. This sequence joins TRBV20-1 and TRBJ2-7; D ambiguous. The germline V gene has CDR1 DFQATT and CDR2 SNEGSKA (reference sequence). The CDR3 totals 11 residues. V lost 2 bases to trimming and J lost 6 bases, with 8 bases between them. CDR3 protein: CSARYAAEQYF. The DNA of the CDR3 is TGCAGTGCTAGATACGCGGCCGAGCAGTACTTC.

This clonotype was counted a few times. This rearrangement joins TRBV5-6 to TRBJ2-7; the match to TRBD2 covers 10 bases. The junction had 16 bases not matched to a gene; V was cut back by 4 bases and J by 3 bases. This CDR3 region has 18 residues. Germline CDR1 reads SGHDT; CDR2 reads YYEEEE. This chain's CDR3 is CASSDSPRGAGGLYEQYF. CDR3 nucleotides: TGTGCCAGCAGCGACTCCCCACGAGGAGCGGGAGGGCTCTACGAGCAGTACTTC. Full variable domain (rest looked up from reference TRBV5-6 and TRBJ2-7): DAGVTQSPTHLIKTRGQQVTLRCSPKSGHDTVSWYQQALGQGPQFIFQYYEEEERQRGNFPDRFSGHQFPNYSSELNVNALLLGDSALYLCASSDSPRGAGGLYEQYFGPGTRLTVT.

This clonotype was recorded a few times. The chain employs TRBV12-3 or TRBV12-4 and TRBJ2-7; D unclear. Trimming stripped 0 bases from V and 3 bases from J, with 9 bases between. This CDR3 is built from 14 residues. CDR3 amino acids: CASSLADRVYEQYF. CDR3 bases: TGTGCCAGCAGTTTAGCCGACCGAGTCTACGAGCAGTACTTC.

This clonotype turned up a few times. The gene calls are TRBV25-1 and TRBJ1-5; tentatively, D is TRBD1 (6 bases). The ends were cut back, 3 bases at V and 6 bases at J, with 9 bases in the middle. Per germline, CDR1 MGHDK and CDR2 SYGVNS. The CDR3 extends over 13 amino acids. The DNA of the CDR3 is TGTGCCAGCAGTGATAGGGGGACTCAGCCCCAGCATTTT. It translates to CASSDRGTQPQHF.

This clonotype was seen only a few times. This chain links TRBV9 with TRBJ1-1, with no clear D. V was trimmed by 1 base and J by 0 bases, leaving 10 bases between them. Germline V gene sequence: CDR1 SGDLS, CDR2 YYNGEE. CDR3 length: 15 amino acids. The CDR3 loop is CASSVRPTLNTEAFF. CDR3 in DNA: TGTGCCAGCAGCGTACGGCCCACCCTGAACACTGAAGCTTTCTTT.

This clonotype was detected a few times. V and J are TRBV7-2 and TRBJ2-5, with 9 positions matching TRBD2. Trimming at V came to 1 base and at J to 5 bases, leaving 11 bases not matched to a gene. The CDR3 is 17 amino acids. Germline V gene data show CDR1 as SGHTA and CDR2 as FQGNSA. The CDR3 DNA follows: TGTGCCAGCAGCTTAGGAGTCCTAGCGGGGCCTGGGGAGACCCAGTACTTC. Protein product: CASSLGVLAGPGETQYF.

This clonotype occurred a few times. The V gene is TRBV7-2, the J gene TRBJ1-6; D gene unclear. The V end was cut by 5 bases, the J end by 4 bases, with 12 bases between. The CDR3 has 15 amino acids. CDR1 and CDR2 (germline): SGHTA, FQGNSA. As DNA, the CDR3 is TGTGCCAGCAGCCAATCTATGGGATATAATTCACCCCTCCACTTT. Protein product: CASSQSMGYNSPLHF.

This clonotype was seen only a few times. The rearrangement joins TRBV7-6 to TRBJ2-7, with D perhaps matching TRBD1 or TRBD2 (5 bases each). The germline CDR1 and CDR2 sequences are SGHVS and FNYEAQ. The CDR3 is 14 amino acids. V lost 1 base, J lost 5 bases, and 12 bases lay in between. The CDR3 sequence is CASSLGRDRDEQYF. The CDR3 DNA is TGTGCCAGCAGCTTAGGAAGGGACCGGGACGAGCAGTACTTC.

This clonotype was observed a handful of times. The rearrangement links TRBV7-9 to TRBJ1-5; a weak D match, TRBD1 (6 bases). The length of the CDR3 is 14 residues. Trimming removed 3 bases from V and 6 bases from J, with 12 bases in between. Germline V gene lookup returns CDR1 SEHNR and CDR2 FQNEAQ (reference sequence). The CDR3 sequence is CASSLNGGGQPQHF. CDR3 sequence (DNA): TGTGCCAGCAGCTTGAATGGGGGCGGTCAGCCCCAGCATTTT.